This T cell receptor (beta chain) was captured by sequencing in a study of OX40 agonist ivuxolimab in advanced cancers. Background on the study: The patients' treatment was ivuxolimab, an agonistic anti-OX40 (CD134) antibody. General study points: Both CD4+ and CD8+ T cell populations in blood had undergone clonal expansion by week 6 at 0.1 to 3.0 mg/kg. Partial responders treated at 0.1-3.0 mg/kg exhibited clonal expansion among the lowest measured. Antigen specificity of clonally expanded peripheral T cells was not established.

The CDR3 totals 14 residues. With 4 bases clipped from V and 0 bases from J, the junction kept 2 bases outside the gene matches. The germline CDR1 and CDR2 sequences are LNHDA and SQIVND (reference sequence). Produced via immunoSEQ multiplex PCR; TCRdb's table is partial and in-frame only. The sample consists of approximately 88,000 clones, around nine tenths of them appearing once. Regarding this clone: The antigen is not known.

The chain carries TRBV19 and TRBJ1-1, with 7 bases matching TRBD1. The TCR originated in an adult with an advanced solid tumor such as melanoma, head and neck, liver or kidney cancer. The material sequenced was CD4+ or CD8+ T cells sorted from blood, taken in a trial of the OX40 agonist ivuxolimab. This chain's CDR3 is CASSKGQLNTEAFF. CDR3 bases: TGTGCCAGTAGTAAGGGACAGTTGAACACTGAAGCTTTCTTT.